The entry below describes one T cell receptor beta chain. What it binds is unknown. TCRdb reprocessed the 5' RACE reads via MiXCR and lists one record per CDR3 protein. The table shows hundreds of thousands of distinct CDR3 sequences, with about an eighth occurring only once. This sample stems from a study of T cells after yellow fever vaccination. The wider study: SMART-Seq v4 Ultra Low Input handled preparation of low-cell-number fractions.

Study-level points and caveats: Contamination by abundant bulk-population clonotypes could be present in FACS-sorted repertoires.

Germline loops: CDR1 DFQATT, CDR2 SNEGSKA (reference sequence). With 0 bases clipped from V and 2 bases from J, the junction kept 5 bases outside the gene matches. The CDR3 extends over 15 amino acids. The specimen comprised CD4+ T cells sorted from PBMCs, sampled 15 days after the yellow fever booster vaccination. The source of this sequence is a man aged 18-30 years who received the YFV17D yellow fever vaccine. The genes are TRBV20-1 and TRBJ2-7; the match to TRBD1 covers 9 bases. The CDR3 loop is CSARDHRGHAYEQYV. CDR3 bases: TGCAGTGCTAGAGATCACAGGGGGCACGCCTACGAGCAGTACGTC.